The clone carrying this T cell receptor (beta chain) was picked up a small number of times. For the second PCR, which ran for about 7 to 11 cycles, a sample-barcoded 5' primer and a J-beta primer mix were used. TCRdb re-called the 5' RACE reads with MiXCR, one entry per CDR3 protein. There are hundreds of thousands of distinct CDR3 sequences in the sample; about 42% occur only once, and approximately 19% lies in the top ten. This specimen comes from a study of blood T cells in healthy people across ages. Overall study: With template switching, about one barcoded beta molecule was captured per two T cells.

Germline V CDR1 and CDR2: SGHRS, YFSETQ. V was pared by 3 bases and J by 2 bases, with 5 bases of the junction left unmatched. The CDR3 loop spans 15 amino acids. V usage is TRBV5-1 and J usage is TRBJ2-7; the match to TRBD1 covers 10 bases. The TCR sequence derives from a man aged 55-75 years in good health. The specimen was blood. The CDR3 is CASSSDRGMTYEQYF. The CDR3 nucleotides read TGCGCCAGCAGCTCGGACAGGGGGATGACCTACGAGCAGTACTTC.